This T cell receptor beta chain was sequenced for a study of PD-1 blockade in classical Hodgkin lymphoma. All trial patients relapsed after autologous stem cell transplantation. This CDR3 comprises 14 residues. Deletions cut 0 bases from V and 2 bases from J, with 6 bases between. Germline lookup yields CDR1 SGHTA and CDR2 FQGNSA. Sequencing used immunoSEQ multiplex PCR; TCRdb keeps in-frame clones, though not all of them. This sample has about 93,000 clones; roughly 76% occur once, and the top ten carry around 15%. V gene TRBV7-2 combines with J gene TRBJ2-3, with D tentatively TRBD2 (5 bases). This TCR derives from a human donor with classical Hodgkin lymphoma. Sequenced here: peripheral blood mononuclear cells (PBMCs), sampled before the second cycle of nivolumab. Here the CDR3 reads CASSLAGVTDTQYF. DNA of the CDR3: TGTGCCAGCAGCTTAGCGGGAGTCACAGATACGCAGTATTTT. Using reference TRBV7-2 and TRBJ2-3 for the parts outside the CDR3, the full variable domain is GAGVSQSPSNKVTEKGKDVELRCDPISGHTALYWYRQSLGQGLEFLIYFQGNSAPDKSGLPSDRFSAERTGGSVSTLTIQRTQQEDSAVYLCASSLAGVTDTQYFGPGTRLTVL.